Sequencing of this TCR beta chain was carried out in a study of post-analysis software for immune sequencing data. General study results and limits: Diversity measured as normalized Chao1 was significantly lower in multiple sclerosis patients than in controls. When patients were compared with controls, four to six TRBV segments were more frequent, TRBV5-6, TRBV5-1 and TRBV20-1 among them.

Prepared TCR beta cDNA libraries contained unique molecular identifiers. cDNA molecules numbering about 480,000 came from roughly 0.93 to 9.6 million T cells. TCRdb analysed the PCR reads with MiXCR anew, one entry per CDR3 protein. The repertoire consists of 450,000 to 650,000 distinct CDR3 sequences, with 44% occurring once and the leading ten covering roughly 1.7%. The V end was cut by 1 base, the J end by 0 bases, with 9 bases between. The CDR3 is 15 amino acids. For this clonotype: Antigen unknown.

The sequencing input was blood. The receptor was derived from a girl aged 5-17 years with multiple sclerosis. The chain employs TRBV12-3 or TRBV12-4 and TRBJ1-2; D is undetermined. CDR3 in amino acids: CASSLEAGANYGYTF. CDR3 sequence (DNA): TGTGCCAGCAGTTTAGAGGCTGGAGCTAACTATGGCTACACCTTC.